This TCR beta chain emerged from a study of radiation and T cells in renal cell carcinoma. The study's findings and limits: In blood, top tumor clones expanded by 2 weeks, shrinking by 4.

In its sample, this clone was seen a few times. Its antigen is unidentified. Time point: blood 4 weeks post-SBRT, at nephrectomy. Treatment defined: 15 Gy SBRT to primary tumor, nephrectomy 4 weeks later. Nephrectomy followed 15 Gy stereotactic body radiation by 4 weeks. The patient's renal cell carcinoma had clear cell pathology. Only in-frame clones appear in the TCRdb table, and some are missing; sequencing was by immunoSEQ multiplex PCR. Of just under 150,000 clones detected, 70% to 90% appear once; the ten largest clones hold over 15%. The germline V gene encodes CDR1 DFQATT and CDR2 SNEGSKA (reference sequence). V was cut by 3 bases and J by 8 bases, with 5 bases left in between. CDR3 length equals 10 residues.

The TCR was taken from a woman aged 45-65 years with renal cell carcinoma. Sequenced here: blood, sampled from a patient whose treatment included radiotherapy and nephrectomy. This chain uses TRBV20-1 with TRBJ2-1; D might be TRBD2 (5 bases). The CDR3 reads CSARRDEQFF. CDR3 coding DNA: TGCAGTGCTAGGAGGGATGAGCAGTTCTTC.